Reported below is one TCR beta chain. Germline V gene data show CDR1 as SGDLS and CDR2 as YYNGEE. CDR3 size: 16 residues. V dropped 3 bases and J dropped 4; count of bases not matched to a gene: 12. The sample belongs to a study of blood T cell repertoires in COVID-19. The overall study: The study drew acute and convalescent COVID-19 samples from the United States, Italy and Spain. T cells, B-cell-depleted T cells, or PBMCs provided the cDNA or gDNA that served as material.

In the authors' workflow: Nucleated cell counts were estimated from reference gene primer amplification. Some clones are missing from TCRdb's copy, which holds only in-frame ones; the method was immunoSEQ multiplex PCR. The V and J calls and clone size were taken over from that table, and D and trimming were inferred from the DNA. The sample consists of around 270,000 clones, roughly 88% of them appearing once. The TCR originated in a woman aged 40-49 years who had been exposed to COVID-19. The chain recombines TRBV9 with TRBJ2-7, with 8 bases identical to TRBD2. The specimen sequenced was PBMCs or T cells enriched from blood (not recorded which). CDR3 in DNA: TGTGCCAGCAGCGCATCCGGGACTAGGGCGGTTTACGAGCAGTACTTC. It translates to CASSASGTRAVYEQYF.